Presented here are 3 T cell receptor beta chains from one specimen sequenced in a study of a mutant IDH1 vaccine in newly diagnosed glioma. Time point here: baseline, week 1 (first vaccination visit). Treatment noted: pre-vaccination baseline after standard-of-care therapy. This table comes from immunoSEQ multiplex PCR, and its TCRdb copy is limited to in-frame clones, with some not included. The sample includes fewer than 50,000 clones, more than 90% of them seen just once. The sample consisted of PBMCs, taken from a glioma patient treated with radiotherapy, temozolomide or both. These receptors all come from a man between 18 and 29 years old with glioma.

V gene TRBV5-1 combines with J gene TRBJ2-3; no definite D call. The ends were cut back, 3 bases at V and 1 base at J, with 6 bases in the middle. CDR1 and CDR2 from the germline V gene are SGHRS and YFSETQ. This CDR3 has 13 amino acids. The CDR3 protein is CASSSSGTDTQYF. The CDR3 DNA sequence: TGCGCCAGCAGCTCGAGTGGCACAGATACGCAGTATTTT.

The chain combines TRBV5-1 with TRBJ1-2; 10 bases match TRBD1. V gave up 5 bases and J gave up 6 bases; unmatched junction bases: 13. Germline CDR1 reads SGHRS; CDR2 reads YFSETQ. The CDR3 is 16 amino acids. CDR3 sequence reads: CASRSKGTGVINGYTF. The DNA for the CDR3 is TGCGCCAGCAGGTCAAAAGGGACAGGGGTGATAAATGGCTACACCTTC.

The rearrangement links TRBV4-3 to TRBJ1-4; tentative D call: TRBD1 (5 bases). V lost 3 bases and J lost 4, with 9 bases in between. The CDR3 totals 14 residues. CDR1 is LGHNA, CDR2 YSLEER, per germline. In DNA form, the CDR3 reads TGCGCCAGCAGCCACTCAGGGCGTAATGAAAAACTGTTTTTT. Protein: CASSHSGRNEKLFF.